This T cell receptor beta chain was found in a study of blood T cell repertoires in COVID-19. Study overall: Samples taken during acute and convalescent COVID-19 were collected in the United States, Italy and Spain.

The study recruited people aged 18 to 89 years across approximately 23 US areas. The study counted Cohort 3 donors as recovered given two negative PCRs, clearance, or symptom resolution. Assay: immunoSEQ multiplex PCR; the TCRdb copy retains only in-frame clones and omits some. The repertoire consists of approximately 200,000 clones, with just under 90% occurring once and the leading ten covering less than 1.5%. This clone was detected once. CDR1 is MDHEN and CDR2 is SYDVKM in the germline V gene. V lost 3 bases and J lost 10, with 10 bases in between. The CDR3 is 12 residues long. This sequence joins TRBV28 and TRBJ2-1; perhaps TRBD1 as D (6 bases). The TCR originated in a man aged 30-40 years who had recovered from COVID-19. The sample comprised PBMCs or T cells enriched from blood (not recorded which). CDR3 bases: TGTGCCAGCAGTTTTCGGACAGAAGAGCAGTTCTTC. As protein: CASSFRTEEQFF.